There are a few counts of the clone carrying this T cell receptor (beta chain). The data derive from a study of cytomegalovirus exposure and HLA in healthy donors. The study ran its PCR with 60 Vbeta and 13 Jbeta primers. In the original processing: Among the unique TCR beta chains that a later analysis counted, around 82 million in all, about 12 million were shared. Libraries were prepared by immunoSEQ multiplex PCR; TCRdb keeps only in-frame clonotypes and omits some of them. V, J and clone size reflect that table, while D and trimming were determined from the DNA. The data contain around 70,000 clones, less than 80% of them singletons. This TCR was sampled from a middle-aged woman in good health and CMV-seropositive. Input material: PBMCs.

In nucleotides, the CDR3 is TGTGCCAGCAGTTACCCCGGGACAGGGAGAAATCAGCCCCAGCATTTT. Translated: CASSYPGTGRNQPQHF. The V and J genes are TRBV6-6 and TRBJ1-5; 9 bases fit TRBD1. In germline, CDR1 is MNHNY, CDR2 SVGAGI (reference sequence). The trim removed 2 bases at V and 4 bases at J, leaving 6 bases unmatched. The CDR3 extends over 16 amino acids.